This entry lists 18 T cell receptor beta chains sequenced from one sample in a study of blood T cell repertoires in COVID-19. Here immunoSEQ multiplex PCR was the method, and the copy in TCRdb shows in-frame clones only, minus some. The sample records roughly 500,000 clones, roughly 89% being singletons. The sample was peripheral blood. These receptors were collected from a man in his late teens or twenties with COVID-19, enrolled during active disease.

The chain employs TRBV24-1 and TRBJ2-1; D is possibly TRBD2 (5 bases). Germline V gives CDR1 KGHDR, CDR2 SFDVKD. V was trimmed by 10 bases and J by 9 bases, leaving 15 bases between them. The CDR3 is made up of 12 amino acids. CDR3 amino acids: CATGRRGGEQFF. CDR3 bases: TGTGCCACTGGGAGAAGAGGCGGTGAGCAGTTCTTC.

The chain carries TRBV6-1 and TRBJ2-7; D gene uncertain. The germline gives CDR1 MNHNS, CDR2 SASEGT. Trimming removed 1 base at V and 3 bases at J, with 10 bases between. The CDR3 is made up of 14 amino acids. In DNA, the CDR3 is TGTGCCAGCAGTGAAGTTACCGCAGGCTACGAGCAGTACTTC. Encoded protein: CASSEVTAGYEQYF.

This clone turned up a few times. The chain links TRBV21-1 to TRBJ1-4. TRBV21-1 constitutes a pseudogene. This CDR3 has 13 residues. The CDR3 DNA sequence: TGTGCCAGCACACGGGGGGGAAATGAAAAACTGTTTTTT. Its translation: CASTRGGNEKLFF.

V usage is TRBV11-2 and J usage is TRBJ2-3; TRBD1 matches 9 bases. The CDR3 runs 15 residues. The ends lost 5 bases at V and 5 bases at J; junction bases unmatched: 8. Germline values: CDR1 SGHAT, CDR2 FQNNGV. The CDR3 loop is CASSTRTGEVDTQYF. In DNA form, the CDR3 reads TGTGCCAGCAGCACCCGGACAGGGGAGGTAGATACGCAGTATTTT.

The genes are TRBV15 and TRBJ1-1, with D possibly matching TRBD1 (5 bases). V shed 3 bases and J shed 5 bases, with 13 bases lying between them. CDR3 size: 14 residues. In germline, CDR1 is LNHNV, CDR2 YYDKDF (reference sequence). CDR3 DNA sequence: TGTGCCACCAGCAGCGGGACTGTCGGGACTGAAGCTTTCTTT. Its protein is CATSSGTVGTEAFF.

The V gene is TRBV5-4, the J gene TRBJ2-5, with a possible D match to TRBD2 (6 bases). The V end lost 4 bases, the J end lost 0 bases, and 13 bases lay between the germline ends. This CDR3 comprises 15 residues. Germline CDR1 is SGHNT and CDR2 is YYREEE (reference sequence). The CDR3 sequence: CASSEKSGYQETQYF. The CDR3, as DNA: TGTGCCAGCAGCGAAAAAAGCGGGTACCAAGAGACCCAGTACTTC.

This clone was detected once. The rearrangement links TRBV27 to TRBJ1-2; the D gene is possibly TRBD1 (6 bases). V lost 6 bases and J 8 bases, leaving 19 bases between the germline ends. Germline-derived CDR1 and CDR2 are MNHEY and SMNVEV (reference sequence). This CDR3 spans 14 amino acids. Written as DNA, the CDR3 is TGTGCCAGCAGACCCCCTACAGGGCCAGGAGGCTACACCTTC. Encoded protein: CASRPPTGPGGYTF.

This clone was found once. The chain joins TRBV2 to TRBJ1-2, with D possibly being TRBD1 (6 bases). With 6 bases removed from V and 5 bases from J, the gap between germline ends came to 10 bases. Germline V lookup: CDR1 SNHLY, CDR2 FYNNEI. CDR3 length equals 12 residues. The CDR3: CASRRTEYGYTF. The CDR3 coding sequence is TGTGCCAGCAGACGGACAGAGTATGGCTACACCTTC.

This rearrangement joins TRBV24-1 to TRBJ1-5; possible D gene TRBD1, 5 bases. Between the trimmed V and J ends, which lost 5 bases and 6 bases, there was a span of 13 bases. The CDR3 runs to 14 residues. Germline CDR1 reads KGHDR; CDR2 reads SFDVKD. The CDR3 bases are TGTGCCACCAGTGGATCAGGGTACGGTCAGCCCCAGCATTTT. Protein: CATSGSGYGQPQHF.

The chain joins TRBV5-1 to TRBJ1-5; D may be TRBD1 (5 bases). Germline lookup yields CDR1 SGHRS and CDR2 YFSETQ. Trimming took off 0 bases at V and 5 bases at J, with 9 bases between the two ends. The CDR3 sequence is 14 residues long. CDR3 loop: CASSLAGPHQPQHF. The CDR3 DNA follows: TGCGCCAGCAGCTTGGCAGGGCCCCATCAGCCCCAGCATTTT.

The chain is built from TRBV10-1 and TRBJ2-3; weak D call: TRBD1 (6 bases). The CDR3 totals 12 residues. V was shortened by 8 bases and J by 3 bases, with 9 bases between the two germline ends. Germline CDR1 WNHNN, CDR2 SYGVQD (reference sequence). The CDR3 spells CASGQGTDTQYF. CDR3 DNA: TGCGCCAGCGGGCAGGGGACAGATACGCAGTATTTT.

J is TRBJ1-1 and V is TRBV13; TRBD1 agrees at 8 bases. Trimming removed 0 bases from V and 3 bases from J; junction bases left unmatched: 12. The CDR3 runs to 18 residues. Germline CDR1 and CDR2: PRHDT and FYEKMQ (reference sequence). CDR3 coding DNA: TGTGCCAGCAGCTTAGGCCCCCCGACAGGGGCTGAATACACTGAAGCTTTCTTT. Its translation is CASSLGPPTGAEYTEAFF.

The rearrangement joins TRBV12-3 or TRBV12-4 to TRBJ1-1; possibly TRBD1 for D (6 bases). Trimming took 6 bases from V and 1 from J, leaving 9 bases between them. This CDR3 spans 13 amino acids. CDR3 region: CASRRTENTEAFF. For the CDR3, the DNA is TGTGCCAGCAGACGGACAGAGAACACTGAAGCTTTCTTT.

The V call is TRBV6-5, the J call TRBJ1-6, with 7 bases fitting TRBD1. There are 16 residues in the CDR3. CDR1 is MNHEY and CDR2 is SVGAGI in the germline V gene. V lost 0 bases to trimming and J lost 10 bases; unmatched junction nucleotides: 9. CDR3 sequence reads: CASSYSSEGAKSPLHF. DNA of the CDR3: TGTGCCAGCAGTTACTCGAGTGAGGGGGCCAAGTCACCCCTCCACTTT.

The chain couples TRBV5-1 to TRBJ2-5, with D perhaps TRBD1 (7 bases). The CDR3 runs 14 residues. Germline CDR1 is SGHRS and CDR2 is YFSETQ. Trimming removed 3 bases from V and 5 bases from J, with 14 bases in between. The CDR3 DNA sequence: TGCGCCAGCAGCTCCCCCAGGGGGGCCGAGACCCAGTACTTC. This codes for CASSSPRGAETQYF.

The chain carries TRBV5-6 and TRBJ1-1, with D uncertain. The CDR3 is 13 residues long. Trimming stripped 4 bases from V and 0 bases from J, with 7 bases between. CDR1 and CDR2 (germline): SGHDT, YYEEEE. In nucleotides, the CDR3 is TGTGCCAGCAGCCCCGAGATGAACACTGAAGCTTTCTTT. Translation gives CASSPEMNTEAFF.

The V call is TRBV20-1, the J call TRBJ2-3; TRBD2 agrees at 9 bases. There are 14 residues in the CDR3. V dropped 3 bases and J dropped 9; count of bases not matched to a gene: 10. Germline V CDR1 and CDR2: DFQATT, SNEGSKA (reference sequence). CDR3 amino acids: CSASALAGQQTQYF. CDR3 coding DNA: TGCAGTGCTAGTGCCCTAGCGGGGCAGCAGACGCAGTATTTT.

This sequence joins TRBV10-1 and TRBJ1-6, with D possibly matching TRBD1 (5 bases). The CDR3 spans 13 residues. Trimming pared 9 bases from V and 9 bases from J, leaving 15 bases between. The germline gives CDR1 WNHNN, CDR2 SYGVQD (reference sequence). The chain's CDR3 is CARRGNIGSPLHF. The CDR3 DNA follows: TGCGCCAGAAGGGGCAATATCGGTTCACCCCTCCACTTT.